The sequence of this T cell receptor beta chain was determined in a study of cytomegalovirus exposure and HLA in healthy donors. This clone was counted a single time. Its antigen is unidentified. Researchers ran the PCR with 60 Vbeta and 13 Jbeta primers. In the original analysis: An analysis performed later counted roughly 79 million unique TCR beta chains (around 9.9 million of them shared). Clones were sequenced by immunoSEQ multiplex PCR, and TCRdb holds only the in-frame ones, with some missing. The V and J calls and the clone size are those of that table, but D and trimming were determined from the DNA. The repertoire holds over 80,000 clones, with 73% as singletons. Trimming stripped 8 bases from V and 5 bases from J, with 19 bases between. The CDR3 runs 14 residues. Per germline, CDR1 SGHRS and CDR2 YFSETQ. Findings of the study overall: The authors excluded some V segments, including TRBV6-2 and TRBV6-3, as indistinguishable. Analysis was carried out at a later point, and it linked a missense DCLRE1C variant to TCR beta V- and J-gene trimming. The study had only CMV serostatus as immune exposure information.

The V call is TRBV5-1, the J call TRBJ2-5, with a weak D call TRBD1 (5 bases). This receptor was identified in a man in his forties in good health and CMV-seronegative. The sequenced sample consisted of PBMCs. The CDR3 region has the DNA TGCGCCAGTCAAGCTTCAGGGCTGCGGGAGACCCAGTACTTC. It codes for CASQASGLRETQYF. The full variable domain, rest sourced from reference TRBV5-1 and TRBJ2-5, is KAGVTQTPRYLIKTRGQQVTLSCSPISGHRSVSWYQQTPGQGLQFLFEYFSETQRNKGNFPGRFSGRQFSNSRSEMNVSTLELGDSALYLCASQASGLRETQYFGPGTRLLVL.